Given below is one T cell receptor (beta chain) in context. Produced via immunoSEQ multiplex PCR; TCRdb's table is partial and in-frame only. The sample holds 440,000 or so clones; around 93% are singletons and the top ten take around 1.7%. Regarding treatment: about 20 received Ad26.COV2.S at low or high dose, single or two shots; several received placebo; per-sample allocation not given. After the first vaccine or placebo injection, samples were drawn on day 63. This entry comes from a study of Ad26.COV2.S vaccination and SARS-CoV-2 variants. V was trimmed by 0 bases and J by 6 bases, leaving 14 bases between them. This CDR3 spans 15 amino acids. Germline lookup yields CDR1 LGHNA and CDR2 YSLEER.

The chain carries TRBV4-3 and TRBJ1-2; D might be TRBD1 (5 bases). The receptor's source is a person aged 18-65 years who received the Ad26.COV2.S COVID-19 vaccine or a placebo. Source: peripheral blood, taken in a trial of Ad26.COV2.S vaccine versus placebo. CDR3 protein: CASSQDFQGTDGYTF. CDR3 DNA: TGCGCCAGCAGCCAAGATTTCCAGGGAACGGATGGCTACACCTTC.